Below, 3 T cell receptor beta chains from the same sample are listed, as sequenced in a study of CD8 T cells in ankylosing spondylitis. MiXCR, run by TCRdb on the 5' RACE reads, gives a single entry per CDR3 protein. The table lists 250,000 or so distinct CDR3 sequences, about 10% of them singletons. Sequencing was performed on blood, either unsorted or a sorted T cell fraction (not recorded which). The origin of the receptors is a male donor with ankylosing spondylitis or in good health (not recorded which).

This clonotype was observed a few times. The V gene is TRBV20-1, the J gene TRBJ1-5, with 7 bases that match TRBD1. The J segment lost 3 bases and the V segment lost 3 bases, leaving 14 bases of the junction unmatched. There are 17 residues in the CDR3. CDR1 is DFQATT and CDR2 is SNEGSKA in the germline V gene (reference sequence). The CDR3, as DNA: TGCAGTGCTAGCGCACCCCCCGAGACAGGGATCAATCAGCCCCAGCATTTT. It codes for CSASAPPETGINQPQHF.

In this sample, this clonotype turned up many times. The chain is built from TRBV4-1 and TRBJ1-1, with D hard to call. Trimming took 1 base from V and 0 from J, leaving 6 bases between them. Germline CDR1 and CDR2: MGHRA and YSYEKL. This CDR3 comprises 14 residues. The DNA of the CDR3 is TGCGCCAGCAGCCAAGTAGACCTGAACACTGAAGCTTTCTTT. Its protein product is CASSQVDLNTEAFF.

This clonotype was recorded at least ten times. The chain combines TRBV6-5 with TRBJ1-1; maybe TRBD1 (5 bases). Germline V CDR1 and CDR2: MNHEY, SVGAGI. V lost 0 bases and J 3 bases, leaving 14 bases between the germline ends. The CDR3 sequence is 16 residues long. The CDR3 region has the DNA TGTGCCAGCAGTTACTCGAAAGGTCGGGGGTACACTGAAGCTTTCTTT. Its translation is CASSYSKGRGYTEAFF.